This is a list of T cell receptor beta chains from one sample in a study of long-term antiretroviral therapy in people with HIV. Assay used: immunoSEQ multiplex PCR; TCRdb lists only in-frame clones, some missing. The sample lists tens of thousands of clones, about 80% occurring once. The sequences come from unsorted PBMCs, collected 0.3 years after starting antiretroviral therapy. These receptors all stem from a man aged 45-65 years with HIV. Each CDR3 is given with its conserved first and last residue. D genes are given only for firm matches. Clone size is stated in some rows and not others, as once, few, many or a class when expanded.

d_call	j_call	v_call	clone_size	cdr3_nt	cdr3_aa
.	TRBJ2-1	TRBV7-8	.	TGTGCCAGCAGTCGTCGGGCTGGGAGGAATGAGCAGTTCTTC	CASSRRAGRNEQFF
.	TRBJ2-7	TRBV19	.	TGTGCCAGTAGTATCCCCCCGAAGGACGAGCAGTACTTC	CASSIPPKDEQYF
.	TRBJ1-3	TRBV19	.	TGTGCCAGTAGTTGGGGCGGCAGCTCGAGCTCTGGAAACACCATATATTTT	CASSWGGSSSSGNTIYF
.	TRBJ1-1	TRBV7-2	.	TGTGCCAGCAGCTTATTGGGCGTGGGGAACACTGAAGCTTTCTTT	CASSLLGVGNTEAFF
.	TRBJ1-5	TRBV19	.	TGTGCCAGTAGTATAGCCCCCGGGACCGCGTATAGCAATCAGCCCCAGCATTTT	CASSIAPGTAYSNQPQHF
.	TRBJ1-6	TRBV4-3	.	TGCGCCAGCAGCCAAGATGTAGAGAGTAGGAATTCACCCCTCCACTTT	CASSQDVESRNSPLHF
.	TRBJ2-1	TRBV7-9	.	TGTGCCAGCAGCCGGACGTTAAGCTCCTACAATGAGCAGTTCTTC	CASSRTLSSYNEQFF
TRBD1	TRBJ1-1	TRBV30	.	TGTGCCTCGCAGCCGGGACAGTCCAACACTGAAGCTTTCTTT	CASQPGQSNTEAFF
.	TRBJ2-1	TRBV29-1	.	TGCAGCGTTGACCCCGGCAGGGGGGGGAATGAGCAGTTCTTC	CSVDPGRGGNEQFF
.	TRBJ2-7	TRBV7-2	.	TGTGCCAGCAGCTTAGATCTCGGGGCCTTGAGCGAGCAGTACTTC	CASSLDLGALSEQYF
TRBD2	TRBJ2-7	TRBV7-2	once	TGTGCCAGCAGCCCAGGGGGGACTAGCGGGAGATATGAATACGAGCAGTACTTC	CASSPGGTSGRYEYEQYF
.	TRBJ2-1	TRBV30	.	TGTGCCTGGAGCTTTACTAGCCCGCGAGGGAACAATGAGCAGTTCTTC	CAWSFTSPRGNNEQFF
TRBD2	TRBJ2-5	TRBV25-1	.	TGTGCCGTCCGGGGGGATGGGACCCAGTACTTC	CAVRGDGTQYF
.	TRBJ2-2	TRBV4-3	.	TGCGCCAGCAGCCAAGGCAGGAACACCGGGGAGCTGTTTTTT	CASSQGRNTGELFF
.	TRBJ2-5	TRBV6-1	.	TGTGCCAGCAGTGCTATGGCCGACCAAGAGACCCAGTACTTC	CASSAMADQETQYF
.	TRBJ1-2	TRBV20-1	.	TGCAGTGCTCCCTCGGAGGGCTACACCTTC	CSAPSEGYTF
.	TRBJ2-7	TRBV6-5	.	TGTGCCAGCAGTCCTGGACCGAGCTACGAGCAGTACTTC	CASSPGPSYEQYF
TRBD2	TRBJ2-2	TRBV5-1	.	TGCGCCAGGACGGTAGGGAACTATAGCGGGAGCACCGGGGAGCTGTTTTTT	CARTVGNYSGSTGELFF
.	TRBJ1-2	TRBV28	.	TGTGCCAGCAGAACGGGGATTAACTATGGCTACACCTTC	CASRTGINYGYTF
.	TRBJ2-3	TRBV27	.	TGTGCCAGCAGTTTATTCTGGGCGAGCACAGATACGCAGTATTTT	CASSLFWASTDTQYF
TRBD2	TRBJ2-2	TRBV7-9	.	TGTGCCAGCAGCGACCACCACCCGTCGCGGGGGGGGTCGGCCGGGGAGCTGTTTTTT	CASSDHHPSRGGSAGELFF
.	TRBJ2-5	TRBV4-3	.	TGCGCCAGCAGCCAATCACTCTCGCGGACCCAGTACTTC	CASSQSLSRTQYF
.	TRBJ1-6	TRBV28	few	TGTGCCAGCAGTTTTGGTGGGGATCACGTTTCACCCCTCCACTTT	CASSFGGDHVSPLHF
TRBD1	TRBJ1-5	TRBV2	.	TGTGCCAGCAGATTGGACAGGGAACAGCCCCAGCATTTT	CASRLDREQPQHF
.	TRBJ1-1	TRBV21-1	once	TGTGCCAGCAGTGGTTCTGGGGCCCCTTGGAACACTGAAGCTTTCTTT	CASSGSGAPWNTEAFF
.	TRBJ2-1	TRBV7-9	few	TGTGCCAGCAGTTTCCCTGGGGATGAGCAGTTCTTC	CASSFPGDEQFF
TRBD1	TRBJ2-5	TRBV5-4	.	TGTGCCAGCAGCCAAAGACAGGGGGGTGAAGAGACCCAGTACTTC	CASSQRQGGEETQYF
TRBD1	TRBJ1-2	TRBV6-1	.	TGTGCCAGCAGGGAGGGACAGGGAGGCGGCTACACCTTC	CASREGQGGGYTF
.	TRBJ1-4	TRBV9	few	TGTGCCAGCAGCCCCTCACCGGACAGCAATAATGAAAAACTGTTTTTT	CASSPSPDSNNEKLFF
.	TRBJ2-5	TRBV18	.	TGTGCCAGCTCACCCGACAGAAGTGTCCAAGAGACCCAGTACTTC	CASSPDRSVQETQYF
TRBD2	TRBJ2-3	TRBV6-6	.	TGTGCCAGCAGTTACTCGGGTAGCGGGAGCGATACGCAGTATTTT	CASSYSGSGSDTQYF
.	TRBJ1-4	TRBV7-2	once	TGTGCCAGCAGCTTATCACCCGGAAAACTGTTTTTT	CASSLSPGKLFF
.	TRBJ1-3	TRBV4-1	few	TGCGCCAGCAGCAAGCAGCTGGGATCGGGAAACACCATATATTTT	CASSKQLGSGNTIYF
.	TRBJ1-1	TRBV7-2	.	TGTGCCAGCAGCTTTGGGGGGCCGATGAACACTGAAGCTTTCTTT	CASSFGGPMNTEAFF
TRBD2	TRBJ2-7	TRBV7-9	.	TGTGCCAGCAGCTTAGCGCTCGGGTTAGCGGGGGTAAACGAGCAGTACTTC	CASSLALGLAGVNEQYF
.	TRBJ1-5	TRBV5-6	.	TGTGCCCCCAACATAGCGGGGGCATGCCAGCCCCAGCATTTT	CAPNIAGACQPQHF
.	TRBJ2-4	TRBV4-1	few	TGCGCCAGCAGCCAAGATATGCACCGAACGCCCTTTTGGGAAGCCAAAAACATTCAGTACTTC	CASSQDMHRTPFWEAKNIQYF
.	TRBJ2-5	TRBV18	.	TGTGCCAGCTCACTACAAGAGACCCAGTACTTC	CASSLQETQYF
.	TRBJ1-4	TRBV2	few	TGTGCCAGCAGTGTCGGGGGTGAAAAACTGTTTTTT	CASSVGGEKLFF
TRBD1	TRBJ2-5	TRBV25-1	.	TGTGCCAGCAGCCGCAGCCGGGGACAGGGGTTCGAGACCCAGTACTTC	CASSRSRGQGFETQYF
TRBD1	TRBJ1-5	TRBV6-1	.	TGTGCCAGCAGTGAATGGGGGACAGGGGGCAATCAGCCCCAGCATTTT	CASSEWGTGGNQPQHF
.	TRBJ2-7	TRBV27	.	TGTGCCAGCAGTCCCCTCCCCCTTGGCGAGCAGTACTTC	CASSPLPLGEQYF
.	TRBJ1-4	TRBV30	once	TGTGCCTGGAATGGAGTTCGGGAAAAACTGTTTTTT	CAWNGVREKLFF
.	TRBJ2-7	TRBV5-6	.	TGTGCCAGCAGCTTGGAACTAGTCGGGGCCTCCTACGAGCAGTACTTC	CASSLELVGASYEQYF
TRBD2	TRBJ2-7	TRBV19	once	TGTGCCAGTAGTATTTTTTCTAGCGGGAACTACGAGCAGTACTTC	CASSIFSSGNYEQYF
.	TRBJ1-2	TRBV30	.	TGTGCCTGGAGTGTAACTCTCTGGGTCCCAGAGGGCTACACCTTC	CAWSVTLWVPEGYTF
.	TRBJ2-5	TRBV29-1	.	TGCAGCGTTGGAAATGGGGGGAGGGAGACCCAGTACTTC	CSVGNGGRETQYF
.	TRBJ1-1	TRBV7-2	.	TGTGCCAGCAGCCCCCAGAGACCTGAAGCTTTCTTT	CASSPQRPEAFF